Presented here are 12 T cell receptor beta chains from one specimen sequenced in a study of blood T cell repertoires in COVID-19. Sequencing used immunoSEQ multiplex PCR; TCRdb keeps in-frame clones, though not all of them. The sample has about 100,000 clones; roughly 71% are singletons. Material for sequencing was peripheral blood. These receptors all stem from a man at least 80 years old with acute or convalescent COVID-19.

The chain employs TRBV30 and TRBJ2-7; 8 bases are shared with TRBD2. The CDR3 is 13 amino acids. The V and J ends lost 5 bases and 6 bases, in that order; junction bases with no gene match: 9. Germline V gene sequence: CDR1 GTSNPN, CDR2 SVGIG (reference sequence). The CDR3 DNA reads TGTGCCTGGTCCGGGACTAGTAGGGGCGAGCAGTACTTC. Its translation is CAWSGTSRGEQYF.

The V gene is TRBV6-5, the J gene TRBJ2-1; TRBD1 matches 8 bases. CDR3 length: 15 amino acids. CDR1 MNHEY and CDR2 SVGAGI come from the germline V gene. J was trimmed by 3 bases and V by 5 bases; bases with no gene match: 6. The CDR3 is CASSRTGLNYNEQFF. The CDR3 nucleotides read TGTGCCAGCAGTCGGACAGGGTTAAACTACAATGAGCAGTTCTTC.

This clone has only one observation. The chain links TRBV29-1 to TRBJ2-5, with 7 nucleotides matching TRBD1. The V and J ends lost 6 bases and 7 bases, in that order; junction bases with no gene match: 8. The CDR3 is 12 amino acids. Germline values: CDR1 SQVTM, CDR2 ANQGSEA. The CDR3 region is CSVVGQAGTQYF. The CDR3 DNA follows: TGCAGCGTCGTAGGACAGGCGGGGACCCAGTACTTC.

The chain carries TRBV10-2 and TRBJ1-2, with TRBD1 matching 11 bases. This CDR3 is built from 13 residues. The V gene end was trimmed by 7 bases and the J gene end by 8 bases; junction bases not matched to a gene: 6. Germline V gene lookup returns CDR1 WSHSY and CDR2 SAAADI. The CDR3 sequence: CASNEGTGGGYTF. For the CDR3, the DNA is TGCGCCAGCAACGAAGGGACAGGGGGGGGCTACACCTTC.

This clone has only a few counts. The chain links TRBV7-6 to TRBJ2-1; perhaps TRBD1 as D (5 bases). CDR3 length: 13 amino acids. Germline V gene sequence: CDR1 SGHVS, CDR2 FNYEAQ. V lost 4 bases and J 4 bases, leaving 8 bases between the germline ends. The CDR3 protein is CASSSDSYNEQFF. The CDR3 DNA reads as TGTGCCAGCAGCTCCGACAGTTACAATGAGCAGTTCTTC.

V gene TRBV5-1 combines with J gene TRBJ1-2, with 7 nucleotides matching TRBD1. The V segment lost 4 bases and the J segment 5 bases; nucleotides outside the gene matches: 11. The CDR3 sequence is 15 residues long. CDR1 SGHRS and CDR2 YFSETQ come from the germline V gene. This CDR3 is CASSPSRTGPYGYTF. In nucleotides, the CDR3 is TGCGCCAGCAGCCCCTCTCGGACAGGTCCATATGGCTACACCTTC.

The V call is TRBV10-3, the J call TRBJ2-5; D is perhaps TRBD1 (6 bases). This CDR3 is 12 amino acids long. V lost 3 bases to trimming and J lost 4 bases, with 6 bases between them. Germline V lookup: CDR1 ENHRY, CDR2 SYGVKD. CDR3 amino acids: CAISDRGETQYF. As DNA, the CDR3 is TGTGCCATCAGTGACAGGGGAGAGACCCAGTACTTC.

Comments on this clone: Other DNA sequences from this sample encode an identical CDR3 as well. The chain couples TRBV5-6 to TRBJ1-1, with D perhaps matching TRBD1 (5 bases). V lost 2 bases and J lost 1, with 9 bases in between. The V gene's germline CDR1 is SGHDT and CDR2 YYEEEE. The CDR3 has 14 amino acids. The CDR3 DNA sequence: TGTGCCAGCAGCTTCAGGGCCGGGAACACTGAAGCTTTCTTT. Residues: CASSFRAGNTEAFF.

The V call is TRBV2, the J call TRBJ1-2; D possibly corresponds to TRBD1 (6 bases). The V end was cut by 6 bases, the J end by 1 base, with 12 bases between. The CDR3 extends over 14 amino acids. Germline CDR1 reads SNHLY; CDR2 reads FYNNEI. Written as DNA, the CDR3 is TGTGCCAGCAGGTATGACAGGAATAACTATGGCTACACCTTC. It yields the protein CASRYDRNNYGYTF. Drawing the rest from reference TRBV2 and TRBJ1-2, the complete variable domain is EPEVTQTPSHQVTQMGQEVILRCVPISNHLYFYWYRQILGQKVEFLVSFYNNEISEKSEIFDDQFSVERPDGSNFTLKIRSTKLEDSAMYFCASRYDRNNYGYTFGSGTRLTVV.

The chain joins TRBV6-6 to TRBJ1-5, with D unclear. This CDR3 region has 13 residues. The germline CDR1 and CDR2 sequences are MNHNY and SVGAGI (reference sequence). V was pared by 5 bases and J by 4 bases, with 9 bases between. The chain's CDR3 is CASSTGPNQPQHF. The DNA for the CDR3 is TGTGCCAGCAGTACTGGTCCTAATCAGCCCCAGCATTTT.

The rearrangement links TRBV11-2 to TRBJ2-3; D gene unclear. CDR1 is SGHAT and CDR2 is FQNNGV in the germline V gene. The CDR3 sequence is 13 residues long. Trimming removed 0 bases from V and 3 bases from J, with 4 bases in between. The CDR3 DNA follows: TGTGCCAGCAGCTTAGATAGAACAGATACGCAGTATTTT. Residues: CASSLDRTDTQYF.

The chain uses TRBV18 and TRBJ1-1, with a possible D match to TRBD1 (5 bases). Per the germline V gene, CDR1 is KGHSH and CDR2 is LQKENI. V was trimmed by 3 bases and J by 11 bases, leaving 16 bases between them. CDR3 length: 13 amino acids. The CDR3 region has the DNA TGTGCCAGCTCACCCGACGGGGGACTCTCGGCTTTCTTT. As protein: CASSPDGGLSAFF.